Below, one T cell receptor beta chain is given with its context. The antigen remains undetermined. The time point denotes: blood 2 weeks post-SBRT. As to treatment: 15 Gy SBRT to primary tumor, nephrectomy 4 weeks later. After SBRT, blood was collected at 2 and 4 weeks, plus baseline. Clear cell pathology was present in this patient's renal cell carcinoma. The data stem from a study of radiation and T cells in renal cell carcinoma. Study-wide points: No pretreatment tumor biopsies were available for baseline clonotypes.

The germline V gene encodes CDR1 KGHSH and CDR2 LQKENI. V lost 3 bases and J 10 bases, leaving 10 bases between the germline ends. The CDR3 sequence is 13 residues long. TCRdb keeps only in-frame clones here, not all; method: immunoSEQ multiplex PCR. This sample has 100,000 to 150,000 clones, with approximately 80% found just once. The TCR was taken from a woman in her sixties or seventies with renal cell carcinoma. Source: blood, taken from a patient whose treatment included radiotherapy and nephrectomy. The V and J genes are TRBV18 and TRBJ1-6; D is perhaps TRBD1 (5 bases). The CDR3, as DNA: TGTGCCAGCTCACCGACAGAAGGGTCACCCCTCCACTTT. Its protein product is CASSPTEGSPLHF.